This T cell receptor (beta chain) was obtained from a study of early stage breast cancer tumors. Overall study: Eight ER+/PR+/HER2- tumors were invasive ductal; a few were invasive lobular. Notes on the study in general: Most shared enriched TCRB sequences were commonly generated ones.

V dropped 4 bases and J dropped 4; count of bases not matched to a gene: 9. The germline V gene has CDR1 MDHEN and CDR2 SYDVKM. The CDR3 runs 15 residues. About this clone: Its antigen remains unknown.

TCRdb's table, derived via immunoSEQ multiplex PCR, lists solely in-frame clones and lacks some. Of 45,000 to 60,000 clones in the sample, about 93% were seen once. Input material: blood. The sequence was collected from an older person with breast cancer. This rearrangement joins TRBV28 to TRBJ1-2; 7 positions agree with TRBD1. CDR3 sequence (DNA): TGTGCCAGCAGTTCTAGTGCGAGGGGGCCCTATGGCTACACCTTC. It yields the protein CASSSSARGPYGYTF.